These 9 T cell receptor beta chains came from one sample sequenced in a study of blood T cell repertoires in COVID-19. Some clones are missing from TCRdb's copy, which holds only in-frame ones; the method was immunoSEQ multiplex PCR. This table holds roughly 120,000 clones, around 84% found once. The sample taken for sequencing was peripheral blood. The source is a man in his forties with acute or convalescent COVID-19.

The chain employs TRBV6-5 and TRBJ2-3; no reliable D call. With 5 bases removed from V and 4 bases from J, the gap between germline ends came to 10 bases. The CDR3 runs 13 residues. CDR1 and CDR2 (germline): MNHEY, SVGAGI. CDR3 region: CASSLRMADTQYF. The CDR3 bases are TGTGCCAGCAGTCTACGTATGGCAGATACGCAGTATTTT.

The J gene is TRBJ2-7, the V gene TRBV6-5, with D maybe TRBD2 (6 bases). The V gene's germline CDR1 is MNHEY and CDR2 SVGAGI. There are 15 residues in the CDR3. V was cut by 0 bases and J by 1 base, with 10 bases left in between. CDR3 loop: CASSYSAGLSYEQYF. As DNA, the CDR3 is TGTGCCAGCAGTTACTCGGCGGGGTTGTCCTACGAGCAGTACTTC.

The CDR3 DNA is TGTGCCAGCACCGGGGGACAGGGTCTGGAGGGCTACACCTTC. Residues: CASTGGQGLEGYTF. The chain combines TRBV27 with TRBJ1-2; TRBD1 aligns across 9 bases. Germline loops: CDR1 MNHEY, CDR2 SMNVEV (reference sequence). The CDR3 runs to 14 residues. The V segment lost 7 bases and the J segment 8 bases; nucleotides outside the gene matches: 11.

The V call is TRBV7-9, the J call TRBJ2-1, with D perhaps TRBD1 (5 bases). The germline V gene has CDR1 SEHNR and CDR2 FQNEAQ (reference sequence). The CDR3 is made up of 16 amino acids. Trimming took off 5 bases at V and 7 bases at J, with 21 bases between the two ends. In DNA form, the CDR3 reads TGTGCCAGCAGCCTGTTCCAGGGTTTTGACCTGAATGAGCAGTTCTTC. This translates into CASSLFQGFDLNEQFF.

This clone occurred a few times. The rearrangement uses TRBV4-2 and TRBJ1-6; TRBD1 matches at 7 bases. The CDR3 length is 17 residues. Germline assignment: CDR1 LGHNA and CDR2 YNFKEQ. The V segment lost 0 bases and the J segment 0 bases; nucleotides outside the gene matches: 2. The CDR3 sequence is CASSQERGPSYNSPLHF. The CDR3 DNA reads TGTGCCAGCAGCCAAGAAAGGGGGCCCTCCTATAATTCACCCCTCCACTTT.

A few counts support this clone. This rearrangement joins TRBV30 to TRBJ2-1, with D unresolved. This CDR3 comprises 13 residues. CDR1 GTSNPN and CDR2 SVGIG come from the germline V gene (reference sequence). Deletions cut 0 bases from V and 7 bases from J, with 10 bases between. In DNA form, the CDR3 reads TGTGCCTGGAGTGTGGGCTTTGGGAATGAGCAGTTCTTC. It translates to CAWSVGFGNEQFF.

This clone was seen a handful of times. The chain has TRBV27 and TRBJ2-7; D possibly corresponds to TRBD1 (5 bases). The CDR3 consists of 17 residues. V shed 4 bases and J shed 3 bases, with 22 bases lying between them. Germline CDR1 is MNHEY and CDR2 is SMNVEV (reference sequence). This CDR3 reads CASSYRGNWTWNYEQYF. The CDR3 nucleotides read TGTGCCAGCAGTTATAGGGGTAATTGGACATGGAACTACGAGCAGTACTTC.

This chain links TRBV2 with TRBJ1-1; 8 bases are shared with TRBD1. The CDR3 runs 15 residues. Germline V gene data show CDR1 as SNHLY and CDR2 as FYNNEI. V lost 4 bases and J lost 1; bases outside the gene matches: 5. Here the CDR3 DNA reads TGTGCCAGCAGTGGGCCGGGACAGGAGAACACTGAAGCTTTCTTT. Protein sequence: CASSGPGQENTEAFF. Variable domain in full (rest from reference TRBV2 and TRBJ1-1): EPEVTQTPSHQVTQMGQEVILRCVPISNHLYFYWYRQILGQKVEFLVSFYNNEISEKSEIFDDQFSVERPDGSNFTLKIRSTKLEDSAMYFCASSGPGQENTEAFFGQGTRLTVV.

The V gene is TRBV9, the J gene TRBJ1-6, with D possibly matching TRBD1 (5 bases). Germline CDR1 is SGDLS and CDR2 is YYNGEE. This CDR3 is 13 amino acids long. With 6 bases removed from V and 12 bases from J, the gap between germline ends came to 16 bases. The CDR3 bases are TGTGCCAGCACCTCCTCGGGGGTTGGACCCCTCCACTTT. Translation: CASTSSGVGPLHF.